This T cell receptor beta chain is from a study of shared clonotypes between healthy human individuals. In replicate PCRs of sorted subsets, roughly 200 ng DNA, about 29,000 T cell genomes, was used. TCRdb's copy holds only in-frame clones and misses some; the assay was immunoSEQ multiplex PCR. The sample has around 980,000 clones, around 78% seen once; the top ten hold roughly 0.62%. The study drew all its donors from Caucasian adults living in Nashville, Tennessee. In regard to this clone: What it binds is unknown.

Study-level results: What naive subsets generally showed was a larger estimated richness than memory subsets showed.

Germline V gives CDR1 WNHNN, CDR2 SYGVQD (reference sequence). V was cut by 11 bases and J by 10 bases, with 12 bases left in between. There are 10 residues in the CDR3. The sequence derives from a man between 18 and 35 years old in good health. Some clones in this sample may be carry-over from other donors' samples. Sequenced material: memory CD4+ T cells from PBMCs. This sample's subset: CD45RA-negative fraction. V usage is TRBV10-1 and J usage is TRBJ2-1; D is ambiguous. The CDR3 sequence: CASHPWEQFF. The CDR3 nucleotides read TGCGCCTCTCATCCATGGGAGCAGTTCTTC.